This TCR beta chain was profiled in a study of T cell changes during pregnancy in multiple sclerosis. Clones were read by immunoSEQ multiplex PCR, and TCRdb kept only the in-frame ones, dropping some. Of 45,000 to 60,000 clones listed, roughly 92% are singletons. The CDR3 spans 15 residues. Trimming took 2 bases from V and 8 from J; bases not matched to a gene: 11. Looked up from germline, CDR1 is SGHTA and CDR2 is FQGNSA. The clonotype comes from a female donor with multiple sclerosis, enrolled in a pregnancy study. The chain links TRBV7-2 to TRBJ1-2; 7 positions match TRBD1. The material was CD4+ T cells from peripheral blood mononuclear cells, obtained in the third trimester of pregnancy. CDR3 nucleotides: TGTGCCAGCAGCTTAACCAAGGAGGGGGCGCAGGGCTACACCTTC. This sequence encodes CASSLTKEGAQGYTF. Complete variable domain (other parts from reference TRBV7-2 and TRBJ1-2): GAGVSQSPSNKVTEKGKDVELRCDPISGHTALYWYRQSLGQGLEFLIYFQGNSAPDKSGLPSDRFSAERTGGSVSTLTIQRTQQEDSAVYLCASSLTKEGAQGYTFGSGTRLTVV.